The 27 T cell receptor beta chains below come from one sample, sequenced in a study of shared clonotypes between healthy human individuals. Using immunoSEQ multiplex PCR, the repertoire was profiled, and TCRdb retains in-frame clones only, with some absent. Here the sample spans around 1.1 million clones, about 84% being singletons. Sequencing used memory CD4+ T cells from PBMCs. Subset reported: CD45RA-negative fraction. The receptor set was obtained from a man between 18 and 35 years old in good health. Some clones in this sample may be carry-over from other donors' samples.

This clone was seen a few times. J is TRBJ2-2 and V is TRBV5-1, with D hard to call. This CDR3 region has 14 residues. Germline V gene sequence: CDR1 SGHRS, CDR2 YFSETQ. V lost 0 bases and J lost 6, with 9 bases in between. In DNA, the CDR3 is TGCGCCAGCAGCTTGGCCCTGGATCCCGGGGAGCTGTTTTTT. Amino acids: CASSLALDPGELFF.

The V call is TRBV30, the J call TRBJ2-1; D gene ambiguous. CDR1 and CDR2 (germline): GTSNPN, SVGIG (reference sequence). The CDR3 spans 12 residues. With 1 base removed from V and 12 bases from J, the gap between germline ends came to 13 bases. DNA of the CDR3: TGTGCCTGGAGTGGGCAACGCAGAGGGCAGTTCTTC. Translation: CAWSGQRRGQFF.

The sample holds many counts of this clone. The chain uses TRBV27 and TRBJ2-7, with 7 positions matching TRBD1. Germline V gene sequence: CDR1 MNHEY, CDR2 SMNVEV (reference sequence). J gave up 6 bases and V 6 bases, and 14 bases lay outside the gene matches. This CDR3 spans 15 amino acids. Written as DNA, the CDR3 is TGTGCCAGCAGAGCCGACAGGGTATTAGTCTCCGAGCAGTACTTC. As protein: CASRADRVLVSEQYF.

The CDR3 sequence: CASSLGSVSYEQYF. The CDR3 bases are TGTGCCAGCAGTTTAGGTAGCGTTTCCTACGAGCAGTACTTC. The V and J genes are TRBV28 and TRBJ2-7, with D possibly being TRBD2 (5 bases). The CDR3 is 14 residues long. Trimming left V 2 bases short and J 1 base short, with 9 bases between. Germline V CDR1 and CDR2: MDHEN, SYDVKM.

This rearrangement joins TRBV4-1 to TRBJ1-2, with TRBD1 as a possible D gene (5 bases). The CDR3 has 15 residues. Looked up from germline, CDR1 is MGHRA and CDR2 is YSYEKL. V was shortened by 4 bases and J by 7 bases, with 19 bases between the two germline ends. The DNA for the CDR3 is TGCGCCAGCAGCCCCCAGGGACGTACATCTGGTGGCTACACCTTC. Residues: CASSPQGRTSGGYTF.

Worth noting for this clone: Other nucleotide sequences in the sample specify the same CDR3. The chain is built from TRBV20-1 and TRBJ2-1; D remains ambiguous. This CDR3 is 10 amino acids long. Germline lookup yields CDR1 DFQATT and CDR2 SNEGSKA (reference sequence). Trimming stripped 6 bases from V and 6 bases from J, with 6 bases between. The CDR3 region has the DNA TGCAGTGCCATTCGCAATGAGCAGTTCTTC. Amino acids: CSAIRNEQFF.

The CDR3 coding sequence is TGTGCCAGCAGTGTATTTCCGGGACTCCAAGAGACCCAGTACTTC. Protein product: CASSVFPGLQETQYF. J is TRBJ2-5 and V is TRBV6-1, with D perhaps matching TRBD2 (6 bases). From germline, CDR1 is MNHNS and CDR2 SASEGT. This CDR3 is 15 amino acids long. With 4 bases removed from V and 1 base from J, the gap between germline ends came to 13 bases.

The V and J genes are TRBV5-1 and TRBJ2-4; a weak D match, TRBD2 (7 bases). V lost 0 bases, J lost 5 bases, and 15 bases lay in between. Germline CDR1 reads SGHRS; CDR2 reads YFSETQ. CDR3 length: 16 residues. The CDR3 coding sequence is TGCGCCAGCAGCTTGGGATTGTCGGGGGGCGAAAACATTCAGTACTTC. It codes for CASSLGLSGGENIQYF.

The V gene is TRBV28, the J gene TRBJ2-7, with D possibly being TRBD1 or TRBD2 (6 bases each). This CDR3 has 15 amino acids. V lost 7 bases and J 4 bases, leaving 20 bases between the germline ends. The V gene's germline CDR1 is MDHEN and CDR2 SYDVKM. The CDR3 sequence is CASTLIGGPTYEQYF. The CDR3 region has the DNA TGTGCCAGCACCCTAATTGGGGGGCCCACATACGAGCAGTACTTC.

The chain links TRBV7-3 to TRBJ2-3; D may correspond to TRBD1 or TRBD2 (6 bases each). V lost 5 bases to trimming and J lost 4 bases, with 19 bases between them. The CDR3 covers 16 residues. Per germline, CDR1 SGHTA and CDR2 FQGTGA. CDR3 amino acids: CASSTGAGGSPDTQYF. The CDR3 DNA sequence: TGTGCCAGCAGCACGGGGGCTGGGGGGTCCCCAGATACGCAGTATTTT.

This chain uses TRBV6-4 with TRBJ1-2; 7 positions agree with TRBD1. Germline trimming cut 3 bases from V and 8 bases from J; bases unmatched to any gene: 9. The CDR3 is 14 residues long. Germline V lookup: CDR1 MRHNA, CDR2 SNTAGT. Here the CDR3 reads CASSENRGMAGYTF. The CDR3 DNA reads TGTGCCAGCAGTGAAAACAGGGGAATGGCGGGCTACACCTTC.

This clone appeared once. The chain uses TRBV30 and TRBJ1-4; 7 positions match TRBD1. Germline CDR1 is GTSNPN and CDR2 is SVGIG (reference sequence). The CDR3 has 13 amino acids. V gave up 7 bases and J gave up 3 bases; unmatched junction bases: 5. The CDR3 loop is CALRTGPNEKLFF. In nucleotides, the CDR3 is TGTGCCTTGCGGACAGGTCCTAATGAAAAACTGTTTTTT.

V and J are TRBV5-1 and TRBJ2-5; D tentatively fits TRBD1 or TRBD2 (5 bases each). The V end lost 3 bases, the J end lost 3 bases, and 15 bases lay between the germline ends. CDR1 and CDR2 (germline): SGHRS, YFSETQ. The CDR3 totals 15 residues. CDR3 in DNA: TGCGCCAGCAGCTCTCCGGGACGTCTAAAAGAGACCCAGTACTTC. This translates into CASSSPGRLKETQYF.

The chain combines TRBV6-1 with TRBJ1-1; D is unclear. Looked up from germline, CDR1 is MNHNS and CDR2 is SASEGT. Deletions cut 2 bases from V and 1 base from J, with 8 bases between. The CDR3 contains 14 residues. DNA for the CDR3: TGTGCCAGCAGTGAAATAGGCGGGAACACTGAAGCTTTCTTT. Amino acids: CASSEIGGNTEAFF.

The genes are TRBV11-3 and TRBJ2-7; D possibly corresponds to TRBD2 (6 bases). Per the germline V gene, CDR1 is SGHNT and CDR2 is YENEEA. The V end was cut by 6 bases, the J end by 7 bases, with 16 bases between. This CDR3 contains 13 residues. CDR3 loop: CASSWDSYQEQYF. As DNA, the CDR3 is TGTGCCAGCAGTTGGGACTCGTACCAGGAGCAGTACTTC.

This clone was detected many times. In the same sample, other DNA sequences code for this CDR3. The chain uses TRBV28 and TRBJ1-5; D unclear. This CDR3 region has 12 residues. Germline loops: CDR1 MDHEN, CDR2 SYDVKM. V dropped 5 bases and J dropped 6 bases, with 8 bases sitting between them. The CDR3 here is CASSTGSQPQHF. CDR3 sequence (DNA): TGTGCCAGCAGTACCGGCTCTCAGCCCCAGCATTTT.

The rearrangement links TRBV5-1 to TRBJ2-6; D gene uncertain. The germline V gene has CDR1 SGHRS and CDR2 YFSETQ. The CDR3 runs 14 residues. Trimming pared 5 bases from V and 0 bases from J, leaving 6 bases between. CDR3 sequence reads: CASRQSSGANVLTF. The CDR3 region has the DNA TGCGCCAGCAGGCAGAGCTCTGGGGCCAACGTCCTGACTTTC.

The chain carries TRBV11-2 and TRBJ2-3; TRBD1 matches at 8 bases. CDR1 is SGHAT and CDR2 is FQNNGV in the germline V gene. CDR3 length: 14 amino acids. Germline trimming cut 3 bases from V and 3 bases from J; bases unmatched to any gene: 2. The DNA of the CDR3 is TGTGCCAGCAGCTTCGACAGGGGAACAGATACGCAGTATTTT. Its protein product is CASSFDRGTDTQYF.

V usage is TRBV28 and J usage is TRBJ2-4, with D maybe TRBD1 (6 bases). V lost 4 bases, J lost 1 base, and 11 bases lay in between. The CDR3 totals 15 residues. Germline V gene data show CDR1 as MDHEN and CDR2 as SYDVKM. CDR3 nucleotide sequence: TGTGCCAGCAGTTCCGCAGGGGCGGCCAAAAACATTCAGTACTTC. Amino acids: CASSSAGAAKNIQYF.

The rearrangement uses TRBV5-6 and TRBJ2-1; D ambiguous. Trimming pared 0 bases from V and 8 bases from J, leaving 15 bases between. The CDR3 is made up of 15 amino acids. CDR1 SGHDT and CDR2 YYEEEE come from the germline V gene. DNA of the CDR3: TGTGCCAGCAGCTTGGCGGCTCCCCGGCTCGATGAGCAGTTCTTC. Residues: CASSLAAPRLDEQFF.

This sequence joins TRBV7-6 and TRBJ2-2; D call uncertain. The CDR3 is made up of 14 amino acids. The ends were cut back, 8 bases at V and 4 bases at J, with 14 bases in the middle. Germline V gives CDR1 SGHVS, CDR2 FNYEAQ. The CDR3, as DNA: TGTGCCAGCCGCCCGGCGGTCACCACCGGGGAGCTGTTTTTT. Amino acid sequence: CASRPAVTTGELFF.

The chain joins TRBV19 to TRBJ2-1; D unclear. V gave up 7 bases and J gave up 6 bases, with 16 bases separating them. This CDR3 comprises 14 residues. The germline V gene has CDR1 LNHDA and CDR2 SQIVND (reference sequence). The CDR3 DNA reads TGTGCCAGTACCAGACGTCCCCAAGGCAATGAGCAGTTCTTC. Translating gives CASTRRPQGNEQFF. The full variable domain, in which reference TRBV19 and TRBJ2-1 provide the parts outside the CDR3, is DGGITQSPKYLFRKEGQNVTLSCEQNLNHDAMYWYRQDPGQGLRLIYYSQIVNDFQKGDIAEGYSVSREKKESFPLTVTSAQKNPTAFYLCASTRRPQGNEQFFGPGTRLTVL.

This clone was counted many times. The chain combines TRBV5-5 with TRBJ2-7; 8 nucleotides match TRBD2. Per germline, CDR1 SGHKS and CDR2 YYEKEE (reference sequence). V dropped 4 bases and J dropped 1; count of bases not matched to a gene: 7. The CDR3 sequence is 15 residues long. The CDR3 DNA follows: TGTGCCAGCAGCCCTTCTCGCGGGAGGTCCTACGAGCAGTACTTC. Translation: CASSPSRGRSYEQYF.

Turning to this clone: A much larger clone sits a single nucleotide away, making a read error possible. This rearrangement joins TRBV4-2 to TRBJ2-5; D remains ambiguous. Germline V gene lookup returns CDR1 LGHNA and CDR2 YNFKEQ. The CDR3 length is 12 residues. V was trimmed by 1 base and J by 3 bases, leaving 3 bases between them. The CDR3 here is CASSQAEETQYF. The DNA of the CDR3 is TGTGCCAGCAGCCAAGCGGAAGAGACCCAGTACTTC.

CDR3 bases: TGTGCCAGCTCACCACCTGGGGTACGCAATCAGCCCCAGCATTTT. It is translated as CASSPPGVRNQPQHF. The chain joins TRBV18 to TRBJ1-5; no clear D gene. The V end lost 0 bases, the J end lost 2 bases, and 8 bases lay between the germline ends. The germline V gene encodes CDR1 KGHSH and CDR2 LQKENI. The CDR3 runs to 15 residues.

The rearrangement uses TRBV27 and TRBJ2-7; D might be TRBD2 (6 bases). The V gene's germline CDR1 is MNHEY and CDR2 SMNVEV (reference sequence). The V end was cut by 5 bases, the J end by 3 bases, with 17 bases between. The CDR3 totals 15 residues. The CDR3 region has the DNA TGTGCCAGCAGTGTCAGACCGGGACTGAACTACGAGCAGTACTTC. It encodes CASSVRPGLNYEQYF.

The chain combines TRBV25-1 with TRBJ2-7; D is uncertain. Trimming pared 7 bases from V and 4 bases from J, leaving 14 bases between. The CDR3 runs to 13 residues. The V gene's germline CDR1 is MGHDK and CDR2 SYGVNS. The DNA of the CDR3 is TGTGCCAGCACGCCCAAAAACCGGTACGAGCAGTACTTC. Translation: CASTPKNRYEQYF.